These 22 T cell receptor beta chains came from one sample sequenced in a study of blood T cell repertoires in COVID-19. Repertoires were generated with immunoSEQ multiplex PCR, while TCRdb's copy carries only in-frame clones and drops some. Among 390,000 or so clones, about 90% were seen once, and the ten largest hold around 6.3%. Sample: peripheral blood. These receptors all come from a man aged 18 to 29 with active or convalescent COVID-19.

The CDR3 coding sequence is TGTGCTAGTGGACACGCAACACAGTACAATGAGCAGTTCTTC. It codes for CASGHATQYNEQFF. The J gene is TRBJ2-1, the V gene TRBV12-5; D is unclear. V lost 6 bases to trimming and J lost 4 bases, with 13 bases between them. The length of the CDR3 is 14 residues. Germline lookup yields CDR1 LGHNT and CDR2 FRNRAP.

The chain is built from TRBV19 and TRBJ1-3; D call uncertain. The V end was cut by 4 bases, the J end by 1 base, with 14 bases between. The germline V gene encodes CDR1 LNHDA and CDR2 SQIVND (reference sequence). The CDR3 extends over 16 amino acids. The chain's CDR3 is CASSTPIGRSGNTIYF. CDR3 in DNA: TGTGCCAGTAGTACCCCAATTGGCAGATCTGGAAACACCATATATTTT.

The genes are TRBV6-5 and TRBJ1-2; TRBD1 aligns across 10 bases. The junction had 6 bases not matched to a gene; V was cut back by 6 bases and J by 8 bases. This CDR3 spans 13 amino acids. Germline values: CDR1 MNHEY, CDR2 SVGAGI. In nucleotides, the CDR3 is TGTGCCAGCAGAACAGGACAGGGGGTAGGCTACACCTTC. This gives the protein CASRTGQGVGYTF.

The chain links TRBV9 to TRBJ2-1; a weak D match, TRBD1 (5 bases). CDR3 size: 15 residues. Germline CDR1 and CDR2: SGDLS and YYNGEE. V lost 0 bases to trimming and J lost 9 bases, with 16 bases between them. The CDR3 here is CASSVGGGHGGEQFF. CDR3 DNA sequence: TGTGCCAGCAGCGTAGGGGGCGGACATGGTGGTGAGCAGTTCTTC.

The chain has TRBV6-2 or TRBV6-3 and TRBJ2-3; TRBD1 might be the D (5 bases). Germline V gene lookup returns CDR1 MNHEY and CDR2 SVGEGT. CDR3 length: 16 residues. The V end was cut by 4 bases, the J end by 0 bases, with 14 bases between. The CDR3 reads CASSSTGTDSTDTQYF. CDR3 nucleotides: TGTGCCAGCAGTTCTACAGGCACTGATAGCACAGATACGCAGTATTTT.

This rearrangement joins TRBV24-1 to TRBJ2-3; 13 bases are a match to TRBD2. Germline V gene sequence: CDR1 KGHDR, CDR2 SFDVKD. The V gene end was trimmed by 6 bases and the J gene end by 4 bases; junction bases not matched to a gene: 6. CDR3 length: 16 amino acids. This chain's CDR3 is CATSSGLAGEADTQYF. The CDR3 DNA sequence: TGTGCCACCAGTTCCGGACTAGCGGGAGAGGCAGATACGCAGTATTTT.

The J gene is TRBJ2-6, the V gene TRBV4-3; 7 bases fit TRBD1. Germline V lookup: CDR1 LGHNA, CDR2 YSLEER. The CDR3 is 17 amino acids. Trimming removed 1 base from V and 0 bases from J; junction bases left unmatched: 3. CDR3 protein: CASSQGTGHSGANVLTF. CDR3 coding DNA: TGCGCCAGCAGCCAAGGGACAGGCCACTCTGGGGCCAACGTCCTGACTTTC.

About this clone: At one boundary the junction diverges from the germline segment, which might be a read error. The chain is built from TRBV5-5 and TRBJ1-6, with 7 bases that match TRBD1. This CDR3 contains 14 residues. CDR1 is SGHKS and CDR2 is YYEKEE in the germline V gene (reference sequence). The CDR3 here is CASILGQSNSPLHF. In DNA, the CDR3 is TGTGCCAGCATCTTGGGACAGTCTAATTCACCCCTCCACTTT.

This clone turned up a few times. This sequence joins TRBV7-2 and TRBJ2-1, with TRBD2 identical over 8 bases. This CDR3 has 15 amino acids. Germline trimming cut 1 base from V and 9 bases from J; bases unmatched to any gene: 8. Germline values: CDR1 SGHTA, CDR2 FQGNSA. CDR3 residues: CASSLGGGPQGEQFF. CDR3 DNA: TGTGCCAGCAGCTTAGGCGGGGGGCCCCAGGGTGAGCAGTTCTTC.

V and J are TRBV4-2 and TRBJ2-1; TRBD2 matches 11 bases. Germline V gives CDR1 LGHNA, CDR2 YNFKEQ. V lost 3 bases to trimming and J lost 9 bases; unmatched junction nucleotides: 13. The CDR3 is made up of 17 amino acids. CDR3 bases: TGTGCCAGCAGCCAGGATCCTAGCGGGGGGTATTCGAGTGAGCAGTTCTTC. Its translation: CASSQDPSGGYSSEQFF.

The gene calls are TRBV28 and TRBJ1-5; D gene uncertain. V was trimmed by 2 bases and J by 1 base, leaving 12 bases between them. The V gene's germline CDR1 is MDHEN and CDR2 SYDVKM. The length of the CDR3 is 16 residues. CDR3 nucleotide sequence: TGTGCCAGCAGTTTAGATGGGGAGGGCAGCAATCAGCCCCAGCATTTT. Amino acid sequence: CASSLDGEGSNQPQHF.

The rearrangement joins TRBV19 to TRBJ2-5; 10 bases match TRBD2. This CDR3 contains 17 residues. Germline V lookup: CDR1 LNHDA, CDR2 SQIVND (reference sequence). The V segment lost 6 bases and the J segment 2 bases; nucleotides outside the gene matches: 12. The CDR3 sequence is CASRDAPLAGGQETQYF. Written as DNA, the CDR3 is TGTGCCAGTAGGGACGCCCCCTTAGCGGGAGGACAAGAGACCCAGTACTTC.

The chain combines TRBV24-1 with TRBJ2-1, with TRBD2 matching 7 bases. J lost 4 bases, V lost 1 base, and 3 bases had no gene match. Germline V gene lookup returns CDR1 KGHDR and CDR2 SFDVKD. The CDR3 has 15 amino acids. The CDR3 region has the DNA TGTGCCACCAGTGATTTTATGGGGGGGTACAATGAGCAGTTCTTC. Amino acids: CATSDFMGGYNEQFF.

V and J are TRBV2 and TRBJ2-3, with 8 bases that match TRBD1. J gave up 4 bases and V 7 bases, and 7 bases lay outside the gene matches. CDR1 is SNHLY, CDR2 FYNNEI, per germline. This CDR3 is built from 14 residues. The CDR3 DNA follows: TGTGCCAGCAAATCGGACAGGGAGGCAGATACGCAGTATTTT. Residues: CASKSDREADTQYF.

The chain combines TRBV19 with TRBJ2-1; 12 bases line up with TRBD2. Trimming cost V 3 bases and J 4 bases; bases outside gene matches: 4. CDR1 is LNHDA, CDR2 SQIVND, per germline (reference sequence). This CDR3 spans 16 amino acids. Here the CDR3 reads CASSIEGLAGYNEQFF. DNA for the CDR3: TGTGCCAGTAGTATTGAAGGACTAGCGGGGTACAATGAGCAGTTCTTC.

This clone was detected only once. This rearrangement joins TRBV9 to TRBJ2-2, with 13 bases fitting TRBD2. With V trimmed by 5 bases and J by 2 bases, 12 bases remained unmatched. Germline CDR1 SGDLS, CDR2 YYNGEE. The CDR3 extends over 19 amino acids. The CDR3 DNA sequence: TGTGCCAGCAGTCTCTCGACTAGCGGGGGGCCCAGAAACACCGGGGAGCTGTTTTTT. Translating gives CASSLSTSGGPRNTGELFF.

This clone was seen only a few times. This chain connects TRBV5-5 to TRBJ2-1; D is perhaps TRBD1 (5 bases). The germline V gene encodes CDR1 SGHKS and CDR2 YYEKEE (reference sequence). The CDR3 length is 15 residues. The V gene lost 0 bases and the J gene lost 1 base, with 8 bases spanning the gap. CDR3 amino acids: CASSLEGLSYNEQFF. In DNA form, the CDR3 reads TGTGCCAGCAGCTTGGAGGGGCTTTCCTACAATGAGCAGTTCTTC.

This chain links TRBV6-5 with TRBJ1-3; maybe TRBD1 (6 bases). Between the trimmed V and J ends, which lost 6 bases and 1 base, there was a span of 13 bases. The CDR3 consists of 15 residues. Germline-derived CDR1 and CDR2 are MNHEY and SVGAGI. The CDR3 coding sequence is TGTGCCAGCAGGACGGACAGCTCGTCTGGAAACACCATATATTTT. This translates into CASRTDSSSGNTIYF.

The chain employs TRBV6-2 or TRBV6-3 and TRBJ1-1; tentative D call: TRBD1 (6 bases). The CDR3 is 15 amino acids. V gave up 5 bases and J gave up 1 base, with 14 bases separating them. The germline CDR1 and CDR2 sequences are MNHEY and SVGEGT. CDR3 sequence reads: CASSRWTAGNTEAFF. CDR3 nucleotides: TGTGCCAGCAGTAGGTGGACAGCAGGGAACACTGAAGCTTTCTTT.

The chain has TRBV7-2 and TRBJ2-1; D might be TRBD1 (5 bases). This CDR3 contains 15 residues. Germline assignment: CDR1 SGHTA and CDR2 FQGNSA. Trimming shortened V by 8 bases and J by 6 bases, and 20 bases separated the two germline ends. CDR3 coding DNA: TGTGCCAGCGTATATAATCCAGGACAACGCAATGAGCAGTTCTTC. It specifies CASVYNPGQRNEQFF.

The chain couples TRBV27 to TRBJ1-6; tentatively, D is TRBD1 (6 bases). V lost 3 bases, J lost 8 bases, and 11 bases lay in between. The CDR3 loop spans 14 amino acids. Germline CDR1 reads MNHEY; CDR2 reads SMNVEV (reference sequence). The CDR3 coding sequence is TGTGCCAGCAGTTTTAACAGGGTCGATTCACCCCTCCACTTT. It yields the protein CASSFNRVDSPLHF.

The J gene is TRBJ2-7, the V gene TRBV7-9; tentatively, D is TRBD2 (6 bases). The CDR3 spans 16 residues. The V and J ends lost 1 base and 5 bases respectively, with 18 bases between them. Germline V CDR1 and CDR2: SEHNR, FQNEAQ (reference sequence). The CDR3, as DNA: TGTGCCAGCAGCTTAGACTGGGGGGTAGGGGCGGACGAGCAGTACTTC. Its translation: CASSLDWGVGADEQYF.